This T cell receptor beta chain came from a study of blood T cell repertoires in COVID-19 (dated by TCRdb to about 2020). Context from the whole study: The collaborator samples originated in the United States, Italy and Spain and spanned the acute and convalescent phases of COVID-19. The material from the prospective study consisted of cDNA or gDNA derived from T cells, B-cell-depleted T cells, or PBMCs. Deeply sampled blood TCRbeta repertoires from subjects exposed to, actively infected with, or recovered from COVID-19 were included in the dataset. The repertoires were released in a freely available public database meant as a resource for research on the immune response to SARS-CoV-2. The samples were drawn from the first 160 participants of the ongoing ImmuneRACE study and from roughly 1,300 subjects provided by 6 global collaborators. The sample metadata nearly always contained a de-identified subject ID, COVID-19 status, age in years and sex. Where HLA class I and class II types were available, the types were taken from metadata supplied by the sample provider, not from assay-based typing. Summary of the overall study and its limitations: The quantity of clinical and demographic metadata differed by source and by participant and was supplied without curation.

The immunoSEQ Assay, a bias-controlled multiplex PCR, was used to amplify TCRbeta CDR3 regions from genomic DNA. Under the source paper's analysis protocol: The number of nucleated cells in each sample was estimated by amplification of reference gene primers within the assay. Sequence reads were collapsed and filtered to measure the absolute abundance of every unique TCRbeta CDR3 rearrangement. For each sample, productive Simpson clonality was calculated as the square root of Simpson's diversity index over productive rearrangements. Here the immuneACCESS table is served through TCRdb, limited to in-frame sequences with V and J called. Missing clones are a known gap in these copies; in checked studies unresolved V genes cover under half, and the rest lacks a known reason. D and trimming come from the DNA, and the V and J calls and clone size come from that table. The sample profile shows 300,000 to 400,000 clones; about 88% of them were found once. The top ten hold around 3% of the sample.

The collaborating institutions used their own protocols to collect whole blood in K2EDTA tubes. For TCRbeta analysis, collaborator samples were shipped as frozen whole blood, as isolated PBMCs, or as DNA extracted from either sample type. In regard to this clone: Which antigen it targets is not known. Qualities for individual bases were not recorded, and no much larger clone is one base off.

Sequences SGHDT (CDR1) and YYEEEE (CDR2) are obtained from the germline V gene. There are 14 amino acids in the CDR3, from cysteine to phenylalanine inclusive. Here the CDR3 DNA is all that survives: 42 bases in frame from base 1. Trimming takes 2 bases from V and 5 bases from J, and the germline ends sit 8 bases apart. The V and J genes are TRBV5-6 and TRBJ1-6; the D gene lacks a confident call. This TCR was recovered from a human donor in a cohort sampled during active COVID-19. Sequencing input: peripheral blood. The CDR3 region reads CASSFSYDNSPLHF. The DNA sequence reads TGTGCCAGCAGCTTCAGTTATGATAATTCACCCCTCCACTTT.